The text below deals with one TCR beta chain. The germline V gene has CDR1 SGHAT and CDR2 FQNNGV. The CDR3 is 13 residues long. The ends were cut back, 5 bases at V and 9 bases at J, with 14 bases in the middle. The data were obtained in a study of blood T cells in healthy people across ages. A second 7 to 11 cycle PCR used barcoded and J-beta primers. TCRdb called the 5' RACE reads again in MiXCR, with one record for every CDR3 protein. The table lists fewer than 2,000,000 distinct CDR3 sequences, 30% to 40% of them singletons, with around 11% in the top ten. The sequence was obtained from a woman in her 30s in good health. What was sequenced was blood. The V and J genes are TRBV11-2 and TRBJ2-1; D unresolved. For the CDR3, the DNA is TGTGCCAGCAGCCCTAATAGTGCTGGTGAGCAGTTCTTC. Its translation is CASSPNSAGEQFF.